This is a list of T cell receptor beta chains from one sample in a study of blood T cell repertoires in COVID-19. The table came from immunoSEQ multiplex PCR; TCRdb's copy has only in-frame clones and leaves some out. The table includes approximately 360,000 clones, about 89% detected once. Sequencing was performed on PBMCs or T cells enriched from blood (not recorded which). Receptors were obtained from a man aged 40-49 years in a cohort exposed to, infected with or recovered from COVID-19 (not recorded which). The conserved cysteine and the conserved F or W are not part of the CDR3 here. The order of the fields is V gene, J gene, CDR3 protein.

V gene: TRBV28
J gene: TRBJ1-5
CDR3 protein: ASSSVRGNQPQH

V gene: TRBV2
J gene: TRBJ1-4
CDR3 protein: ASRGGSPFEKLF

V gene: TRBV5-1
J gene: TRBJ2-5
CDR3 protein: ASTGGMTETQY

V gene: TRBV4-1
J gene: TRBJ2-3
CDR3 protein: ASSQGRGRTDTQY

V gene: TRBV12-3/TRBV12-4
J gene: TRBJ1-5
CDR3 protein: ASTPRGNQPQH

V gene: TRBV3-1/TRBV3-2
J gene: TRBJ1-4
CDR3 protein: ASGGSTNEKLF

V gene: TRBV27
J gene: TRBJ1-1
CDR3 protein: ASSGRGRGTEAF

V gene: TRBV6-5
J gene: TRBJ2-5
CDR3 protein: ASRLGQGHEETQY

V gene: TRBV7-8
J gene: TRBJ2-1
CDR3 protein: ASSLWLAVPDLGSYNEQF

V gene: TRBV7-3
J gene: TRBJ2-1
CDR3 protein: ASSISGRSYNEQF

V gene: TRBV2
J gene: TRBJ2-1
CDR3 protein: ASAGLAGYNEQF

V gene: TRBV28
J gene: TRBJ2-3
CDR3 protein: ASTPSGLDQTQY

V gene: TRBV27
J gene: TRBJ2-1
CDR3 protein: ASRDETGGRYEQF

V gene: TRBV15
J gene: TRBJ2-6
CDR3 protein: ATGLASSGANVLT

V gene: TRBV19
J gene: TRBJ1-2
CDR3 protein: ASSARGRGYGYT

V gene: TRBV15
J gene: TRBJ2-1
CDR3 protein: ATSGTGEPNEQF

V gene: TRBV27
J gene: TRBJ2-5
CDR3 protein: ASSSPGRGKETQY

V gene: TRBV9
J gene: TRBJ1-2
CDR3 protein: ASSVDHRGRDYGYT

V gene: TRBV11-3
J gene: TRBJ2-2
CDR3 protein: ASSSQGAGTGELF

V gene: TRBV3-1/TRBV3-2
J gene: TRBJ1-1
CDR3 protein: ASSQGGSSTEAF

V gene: TRBV6-6
J gene: TRBJ1-6
CDR3 protein: ASREQGNSPLH

V gene: TRBV5-1
J gene: TRBJ1-2
CDR3 protein: ASSNRDSRTTNYGYT

V gene: TRBV5-1
J gene: TRBJ1-6
CDR3 protein: ASSLAGRSPLH

V gene: TRBV2
J gene: TRBJ2-7
CDR3 protein: ASRALDGPYEQY

V gene: TRBV6-1
J gene: TRBJ1-1
CDR3 protein: ASSEARVNTEAF

V gene: TRBV7-6
J gene: TRBJ2-3
CDR3 protein: ASSQGLAGIDTQY

V gene: TRBV7-9
J gene: TRBJ2-1
CDR3 protein: ASSSGTSEHEQF

V gene: TRBV5-1
J gene: TRBJ1-3
CDR3 protein: ASSSTGQGALRSGNTIY

V gene: TRBV27
J gene: TRBJ2-1
CDR3 protein: ASKGTSGSNEQF

V gene: TRBV29-1
J gene: TRBJ1-5
CDR3 protein: SVTTGYSNQPQH

V gene: TRBV19
J gene: TRBJ2-2
CDR3 protein: ASRELALNTGELF

V gene: TRBV5-1
J gene: TRBJ2-2
CDR3 protein: ASSTGGKTNTGELF

V gene: TRBV5-4
J gene: TRBJ2-1
CDR3 protein: ASSGTNYNEQF

V gene: TRBV6-5
J gene: TRBJ1-5
CDR3 protein: ASSYSGDRQNQPQH

V gene: TRBV24-1
J gene: TRBJ1-5
CDR3 protein: ATSDAKQGNGQPQH

V gene: TRBV24-1
J gene: TRBJ2-1
CDR3 protein: ATGQVGGNEQF

V gene: TRBV19
J gene: TRBJ2-3
CDR3 protein: ASSTELTDTQY

V gene: TRBV3-1/TRBV3-2
J gene: TRBJ2-3
CDR3 protein: ASSPPTSYYTDTQY

V gene: TRBV7-9
J gene: TRBJ1-5
CDR3 protein: ASSSAAWGNQPQH

V gene: TRBV7-2
J gene: TRBJ2-1
CDR3 protein: ASSSRPQGSGEQF

V gene: TRBV5-1
J gene: TRBJ1-2
CDR3 protein: ASSADIYGYT

V gene: TRBV19
J gene: TRBJ1-6
CDR3 protein: ASSTQGLRNSPLH

V gene: TRBV6-5
J gene: TRBJ1-1
CDR3 protein: ASSQGAVAF

V gene: TRBV3-1/TRBV3-2
J gene: TRBJ2-7
CDR3 protein: ASSQEWTASEQY

V gene: TRBV7-8
J gene: TRBJ1-3
CDR3 protein: ASSLAGGHGNTIY

V gene: TRBV19
J gene: TRBJ1-3
CDR3 protein: ASSTRTGEGSGNTIY

V gene: TRBV19
J gene: TRBJ2-7
CDR3 protein: ASSMGVAGGPEQY

V gene: TRBV6-5
J gene: TRBJ1-1
CDR3 protein: ASKSAGGLNTEAF

V gene: TRBV18
J gene: TRBJ1-1
CDR3 protein: ASSPRGQPTEAF

V gene: TRBV10-3
J gene: TRBJ2-1
CDR3 protein: AISELGTSRGEQF

V gene: TRBV28
J gene: TRBJ1-4
CDR3 protein: ASSPRLAGKLF

V gene: TRBV5-1
J gene: TRBJ1-2
CDR3 protein: ASSRDRTPYGYT

V gene: TRBV19
J gene: TRBJ2-5
CDR3 protein: ASNDGRETQY